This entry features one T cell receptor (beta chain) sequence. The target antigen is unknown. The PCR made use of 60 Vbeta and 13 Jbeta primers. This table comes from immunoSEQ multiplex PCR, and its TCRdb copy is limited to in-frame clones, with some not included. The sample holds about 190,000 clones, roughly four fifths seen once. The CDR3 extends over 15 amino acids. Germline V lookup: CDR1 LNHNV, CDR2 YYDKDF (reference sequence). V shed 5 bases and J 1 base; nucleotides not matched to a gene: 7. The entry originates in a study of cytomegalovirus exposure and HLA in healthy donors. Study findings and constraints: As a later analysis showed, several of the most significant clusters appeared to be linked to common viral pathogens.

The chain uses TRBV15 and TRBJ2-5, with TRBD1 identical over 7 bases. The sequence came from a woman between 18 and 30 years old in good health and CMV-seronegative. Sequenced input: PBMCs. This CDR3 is CATSGRDSTQETQYF. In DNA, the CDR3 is TGTGCCACCAGCGGCCGGGACAGTACCCAAGAGACCCAGTACTTC. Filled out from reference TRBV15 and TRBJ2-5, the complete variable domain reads DAMVIQNPRYQVTQFGKPVTLSCSQTLNHNVMYWYQQKSSQAPKLLFHYYDKDFNNEADTPDNFQSRRPNTSFCFLDIRSPGLGDTAMYLCATSGRDSTQETQYFGPGTRLLVL.